One and the same sample provided the 12 T cell receptor beta chains below, sequenced in a study of follicular helper T cells after annual influenza vaccination. Clones were read by immunoSEQ multiplex PCR, and TCRdb kept only the in-frame ones, dropping some. Found here are about 12,000 clones, about 80% of them singletons; the top ten hold 3.6%. Time point described: 2015-2016 season, pre-vaccination. The sequences come from CXCR5+ CD38- circulating T follicular helper cells from blood, collected on the day of influenza vaccination. Subset indicated: circulating Tfh, non-naive CD4+CXCR5+PD-1+ (ICOS+CD38+ or ICOS-CD38-). The receptor source for this set is an adult who received the influenza vaccine.

The J gene is TRBJ2-7, the V gene TRBV7-2; D remains ambiguous. In germline, CDR1 is SGHTA, CDR2 FQGNSA. V gave up 0 bases and J gave up 2 bases, with 5 bases separating them. The CDR3 spans 13 residues. CDR3 protein: CASSLALAYEQYF. The CDR3 DNA reads as TGTGCCAGCAGCTTAGCTTTGGCCTACGAGCAGTACTTC.

This sequence joins TRBV15 and TRBJ1-3; D is uncertain. CDR3 length equals 15 residues. V lost 0 bases, J lost 2 bases, and 8 bases lay in between. Germline assignment: CDR1 LNHNV and CDR2 YYDKDF (reference sequence). CDR3 nucleotides: TGTGCCACCAGCAGAGATTTTAACGCTGGAAACACCATATATTTT. Its protein product is CATSRDFNAGNTIYF.

The chain employs TRBV5-1 and TRBJ2-1, with 9 positions matching TRBD1. The V gene end was trimmed by 0 bases and the J gene end by 3 bases; junction bases not matched to a gene: 1. The CDR3 length is 15 residues. CDR1 SGHRS and CDR2 YFSETQ come from the germline V gene. CDR3 in DNA: TGCGCCAGCAGCTTGGGGGACAGGGTCTACAATGAGCAGTTCTTC. Translated: CASSLGDRVYNEQFF.

The chain uses TRBV7-8 and TRBJ2-5; 11 positions agree with TRBD1. V was pared by 5 bases and J by 4 bases, with 9 bases of the junction left unmatched. The CDR3 extends over 16 amino acids. Germline assignment: CDR1 SGHVS and CDR2 FQNEAQ. The CDR3 sequence is CASSITGTGGVETQYF. For the CDR3, the DNA is TGTGCCAGCAGCATCACCGGGACAGGGGGAGTAGAGACCCAGTACTTC. The complete variable domain, with remaining parts taken from reference TRBV7-8 and TRBJ2-5, reads GAGVSQSPRYKVAKRGQDVALRCDPISGHVSLFWYQQALGQGPEFLTYFQNEAQLDKSGLPSDRFFAERPEGSVSTLKIQRTQQEDSAVYLCASSITGTGGVETQYFGPGTRLLVL.

This chain connects TRBV11-2 to TRBJ2-2, with TRBD2 identical over 7 bases. In germline, CDR1 is SGHAT, CDR2 FQNNGV. The trim removed 7 bases at V and 2 bases at J, leaving 10 bases unmatched. This CDR3 has 16 amino acids. This chain's CDR3 is CASTLRDYTNTGELFF. The DNA for the CDR3 is TGTGCCAGCACGCTTCGGGACTATACCAACACCGGGGAGCTGTTTTTT.

The gene calls are TRBV28 and TRBJ1-2; possibly TRBD1 for D (6 bases). Trimming pared 7 bases from V and 3 bases from J, leaving 15 bases between. This CDR3 contains 14 residues. Germline V gene lookup returns CDR1 MDHEN and CDR2 SYDVKM. CDR3 protein: CASNDGGLDYGYTF. For the CDR3, the DNA is TGTGCCAGCAACGACGGGGGCCTGGACTATGGCTACACCTTC.

The V and J genes are TRBV9 and TRBJ2-2; 9 bases map to TRBD2. This CDR3 is built from 15 residues. Germline lookup yields CDR1 SGDLS and CDR2 YYNGEE. V shed 3 bases, J shed 2 bases, and the junction held 2 bases outside the gene matches. The CDR3 DNA sequence: TGTGCCAGCAGCGGTAGCGGGGGTAACACCGGGGAGCTGTTTTTT. It is translated as CASSGSGGNTGELFF.

The chain carries TRBV9 and TRBJ1-3; no clear D. Germline lookup yields CDR1 SGDLS and CDR2 YYNGEE. The V end lost 4 bases, the J end lost 0 bases, and 20 bases lay between the germline ends. The CDR3 spans 18 residues. The CDR3 spells CASSPRPIPGFSGNTIYF. CDR3 nucleotide sequence: TGTGCCAGCAGCCCCCGGCCCATCCCAGGATTCTCTGGAAACACCATATATTTT.

The CDR3 loop is CASSSPDVDTQYF. CDR3 coding DNA: TGTGCCAGCAGTTCGCCCGATGTGGATACGCAGTATTTT. The V call is TRBV28, the J call TRBJ2-3; D gene unclear. Germline lookup yields CDR1 MDHEN and CDR2 SYDVKM. Trimming removed 4 bases from V and 6 bases from J, with 11 bases in between. The CDR3 consists of 13 residues.

This clone was counted between two and nine times. The chain joins TRBV9 to TRBJ1-6; D is undetermined. Trimming removed 0 bases from V and 10 bases from J, with 11 bases in between. This CDR3 region has 14 residues. Germline V gives CDR1 SGDLS, CDR2 YYNGEE. The CDR3 region is CASSVVESGSPLHF. CDR3 coding DNA: TGTGCCAGCAGCGTAGTAGAAAGTGGGTCACCCCTCCACTTT.

In its sample, this clone was seen a few times. This chain joins TRBV19 and TRBJ1-2; D is perhaps TRBD1 (5 bases). The length of the CDR3 is 13 residues. Looked up from germline, CDR1 is LNHDA and CDR2 is SQIVND (reference sequence). Trimming took 3 bases from V and 5 from J, leaving 10 bases between them. The CDR3 DNA is TGTGCCAGTAGTATTAGGGACGGGTATGGCTACACCTTC. It encodes CASSIRDGYGYTF. The full variable domain, rest sourced from reference TRBV19 and TRBJ1-2, is DGGITQSPKYLFRKEGQNVTLSCEQNLNHDAMYWYRQDPGQGLRLIYYSQIVNDFQKGDIAEGYSVSREKKESFPLTVTSAQKNPTAFYLCASSIRDGYGYTFGSGTRLTVV.

The rearrangement joins TRBV29-1 to TRBJ2-7; tentatively, D is TRBD1 or TRBD2 (5 bases each). Looked up from germline, CDR1 is SQVTM and CDR2 is ANQGSEA. The germline V and J ends were trimmed by 4 bases and 5 bases, with 9 bases remaining between them. The CDR3 loop spans 11 amino acids. The CDR3 sequence is CSVGRDDEQYF. The CDR3 DNA follows: TGCAGCGTTGGCCGGGACGACGAGCAGTACTTC.